One sample yielded the 8 T cell receptor beta chains listed below, sequenced in a study of identical twins. TCRdb re-analysed the 5' RACE reads in MiXCR, keeping a single row per CDR3 protein. The top ten hold 0.75% to 1% of the sample, which has roughly 700,000 distinct CDR3 sequences, around 8.3% seen once. The sample was also linked to a second study, of yellow fever vaccine responses in identical twins.

The sample consisted of PBMCs. The receptors come from a woman between 18 and 29 years old in good health.

This clonotype was picked up many times. J is TRBJ2-6 and V is TRBV6-2 or TRBV6-3; no definite D call. Trimming removed 6 bases at V and 1 base at J, with 10 bases between. Germline V gene sequence: CDR1 MNHEY, CDR2 SVGEGT. The length of the CDR3 is 15 residues. The CDR3 region has the DNA TGTGCCAGCAGCCACAGCGATTCTGGGGCCAACGTCCTGACTTTC. Translated: CASSHSDSGANVLTF.

In the case of this clonotype: A much bigger clone sits one base away, suggesting this may be a read error. The V gene is TRBV20-1, the J gene TRBJ1-1; no firm D call. CDR1 and CDR2 (germline): DFQATT, SNEGSKA (reference sequence). The length of the CDR3 is 15 residues. CDR3 amino acids: CSDRDPRTAPAGAFF. CDR3 nucleotide sequence: TGCAGTGATAGAGATCCTAGAACAGCCCCGGCGGGAGCTTTCTTT.

This clonotype has only a few counts. V is TRBV11-2 and J is TRBJ1-2; TRBD1 matches at 9 bases. The CDR3 is 17 residues long. Trimming removed 1 base from V and 4 bases from J; junction bases left unmatched: 10. The germline V gene encodes CDR1 SGHAT and CDR2 FQNNGV. The CDR3 nucleotides read TGTGCCAGCAGCTTAGGGCGAACAGGGGGCTCTCTCTATGGCTACACCTTC. It codes for CASSLGRTGGSLYGYTF.

The chain has TRBV2 and TRBJ1-1; a possible D gene is TRBD1 (6 bases). CDR1 is SNHLY and CDR2 is FYNNEI in the germline V gene. The CDR3 is 13 amino acids. Between the trimmed V and J ends, which lost 6 bases and 2 bases, there was a span of 10 bases. The CDR3 is CASRGQTNTEAFF. The CDR3 region has the DNA TGTGCCAGCAGAGGACAGACCAACACTGAAGCTTTCTTT.

This clonotype was found a few times. The rearrangement uses TRBV5-5 and TRBJ1-2; D unresolved. Trimming removed 0 bases from V and 3 bases from J, with 9 bases in between. The CDR3 has 14 amino acids. Per germline, CDR1 SGHKS and CDR2 YYEKEE (reference sequence). CDR3 DNA: TGTGCCAGCAGCTTGGGGGATGTTGACTATGGCTACACCTTC. Translating gives CASSLGDVDYGYTF.

This clonotype was found many times. The chain carries TRBV29-1 and TRBJ2-5; TRBD2 agrees at 13 bases. The germline gives CDR1 SQVTM, CDR2 ANQGSEA. The J segment lost 4 bases and the V segment lost 6 bases, leaving 5 bases of the junction unmatched. The CDR3 spans 14 residues. CDR3 in DNA: TGCAGCGTAAGGACTAGCGGGAGTGGAGAGACCCAGTACTTC. Its protein product is CSVRTSGSGETQYF.

This clonotype was recorded many times. Here the CDR3 DNA reads TGTGCCAGCAGCAGGGACAGGGTCAGTCGCTTTCAAGAGACCCAGTACTTC. It translates to CASSRDRVSRFQETQYF. J is TRBJ2-5 and V is TRBV12-3 or TRBV12-4; 9 positions agree with TRBD1. The CDR3 covers 17 residues. Trimming removed 6 bases from V and 2 bases from J; junction bases left unmatched: 13.

Note on this clonotype: A clone one base away is much larger, so this may be a read error. This rearrangement joins TRBV3-1 to TRBJ2-1; maybe TRBD2 (5 bases). The CDR3 has 12 residues. V dropped 3 bases and J dropped 12 bases, with 12 bases sitting between them. CDR1 and CDR2 (germline): LGHDT, YNNKEL (reference sequence). In DNA form, the CDR3 reads TGTGCCAGCAGCCACTCAGGAGAGGGGCAGTTCTTC. Its translation: CASSHSGEGQFF.